This entry lists 3 T cell receptor beta chains sequenced from one sample in a study of blood T cell repertoires in COVID-19. Repertoires were generated with immunoSEQ multiplex PCR, while TCRdb's copy carries only in-frame clones and drops some. The sample shows 300,000 to 400,000 clones, less than 90% of them seen only once. Sample: peripheral blood. The origin of the receptors is a woman aged 60 to 75 with COVID-19, enrolled during active disease.

The CDR3 DNA reads as TGTGCCATCAGTGAGGCACTGCAGGGATACAATGAGCAGTTCTTC. Its protein product is CAISEALQGYNEQFF. The chain recombines TRBV10-3 with TRBJ2-1; perhaps TRBD1 as D (5 bases). With 2 bases removed from V and 4 bases from J, the gap between germline ends came to 12 bases. CDR3 length: 15 amino acids. The germline gives CDR1 ENHRY, CDR2 SYGVKD.

The chain joins TRBV29-1 to TRBJ2-3; D gene ambiguous. The V end was cut by 3 bases, the J end by 6 bases, with 7 bases between. Germline CDR1 SQVTM, CDR2 ANQGSEA. The CDR3 is 11 amino acids. The CDR3 region is CSVELADTQYF. The DNA for the CDR3 is TGCAGCGTTGAGTTAGCCGATACGCAGTATTTT.

The rearrangement links TRBV18 to TRBJ1-6, with 9 nucleotides matching TRBD1. The CDR3 covers 16 residues. Looked up from germline, CDR1 is KGHSH and CDR2 is LQKENI. V was clipped by 6 bases and J by 10 bases; unmatched bases: 13. The CDR3 sequence is CASSLGRDRANSPLHF. For the CDR3, the DNA is TGTGCCAGCTCCCTGGGTCGGGACAGGGCTAACTCACCCCTCCACTTT.